Below, 24 T cell receptor beta chains from the same sample are listed, as sequenced in a study of Graves' ophthalmopathy and Graves' hyperthyroidism. The authors amplified TCR beta CDR3 regions from RNA transcripts. Second-round multiplex PCR followed a first-round RT-PCR using HTBI primers. TCRdb recomputed calls from the multiplex PCR reads with MiXCR, one row per CDR3 protein. Of 200,000 to 300,000 distinct CDR3 sequences in the sample, about 47% were seen once. The sequencing input was peripheral blood. The receptors originated from an adult man with Graves' ophthalmopathy.

This sequence joins TRBV12-3 or TRBV12-4 and TRBJ2-2, with 12 nucleotides matching TRBD2. The J segment lost 11 bases and the V segment lost 6 bases, leaving 4 bases of the junction unmatched. CDR3 size: 13 residues. The DNA of the CDR3 is TGTGCCAGCAGCCCGGGACTAGCGGGCGAGCTGTTTTTT. Protein: CASSPGLAGELFF.

The table lists this clonotype with a few counts. The genes are TRBV2 and TRBJ1-2; D unresolved. V dropped 6 bases and J dropped 3 bases, with 8 bases sitting between them. Germline V gene lookup returns CDR1 SNHLY and CDR2 FYNNEI. The CDR3 has 12 amino acids. Here the CDR3 DNA reads TGTGCCAGCAGGGGCCTTTACTATGGCTACACCTTC. Translating it yields CASRGLYYGYTF.

This clonotype was seen only a few times. The chain joins TRBV6-1 to TRBJ1-5; D is undetermined. CDR1 is MNHNS, CDR2 SASEGT, per germline. Trimming cost V 7 bases and J 3 bases, with 7 bases left between them. The CDR3 sequence is 12 residues long. CDR3 coding DNA: TGTGCCAGCATGCTGCCCAATCAGCCCCAGCATTTT. Amino acid sequence: CASMLPNQPQHF.

This clonotype has a handful of counts. This chain joins TRBV5-1 and TRBJ2-7; 7 nucleotides agree with TRBD1. Germline V gives CDR1 SGHRS, CDR2 YFSETQ. The CDR3 covers 15 residues. V shed 3 bases, J shed 5 bases, and the junction held 11 bases outside the gene matches. DNA for the CDR3: TGCGCCAGCAGCTCTTATCTGGACAGGTTCGACGAGCAGTACTTC. Residues: CASSSYLDRFDEQYF.

The gene calls are TRBV5-8 and TRBJ2-7, with TRBD2 matching over 12 bases. J lost 3 bases, V lost 5 bases, and 6 bases had no gene match. The germline CDR1 and CDR2 sequences are SGHTS and YDEGEE. The CDR3 sequence is 15 residues long. The CDR3 here is CASSIRTSGNYEQYF. The CDR3 coding sequence is TGTGCCAGCAGTATACGGACTAGCGGGAACTACGAGCAGTACTTC. The full variable domain, in which reference TRBV5-8 and TRBJ2-7 provide the parts outside the CDR3, is EAGVTQSPTHLIKTRGQQATLRCSPISGHTSVYWYQQALGLGLQFLLWYDEGEERNRGNFPPRFSGRQFPNYSSELNVNALELEDSALYLCASSIRTSGNYEQYFGPGTRLTVT.

This sequence joins TRBV15 and TRBJ2-7; TRBD2 might be the D (5 bases). CDR1 is LNHNV and CDR2 is YYDKDF in the germline V gene (reference sequence). The V gene lost 0 bases and the J gene lost 6 bases, with 15 bases spanning the gap. The CDR3 consists of 15 residues. The CDR3 DNA reads TGTGCCACCAGCAGAGATCCGCGGCAGAGCGGCGAGCAGTACTTC. Its translation: CATSRDPRQSGEQYF.

This clonotype was counted a few times. This chain links TRBV20-1 with TRBJ1-4, with D unresolved. Germline assignment: CDR1 DFQATT and CDR2 SNEGSKA (reference sequence). The CDR3 is 13 residues long. Trimming shortened V by 5 bases and J by 0 bases, and 7 bases separated the two germline ends. CDR3 region: CSAREPTNEKLFF. CDR3 nucleotides: TGCAGTGCTCGGGAGCCAACTAATGAAAAACTGTTTTTT.

The chain recombines TRBV7-2 with TRBJ2-7, with 13 bases that match TRBD2. The V and J ends lost 5 bases and 7 bases, in that order; junction bases with no gene match: 8. The CDR3 loop spans 15 amino acids. Germline V gene lookup returns CDR1 SGHTA and CDR2 FQGNSA. CDR3 in DNA: TGTGCCAGCAGCCTCGCCCGGGGACTAGCGGGAGAGCAGTACTTC. Translation gives CASSLARGLAGEQYF.

The chain uses TRBV5-6 and TRBJ2-7; D is perhaps TRBD1 (6 bases). Trimming left V 5 bases short and J 6 bases short, with 18 bases between. This CDR3 comprises 14 residues. Germline V gene data show CDR1 as SGHDT and CDR2 as YYEEEE. CDR3 bases: TGTGCCAGCAGGGGAAGAGCACAGGGAATCGAGCAGTACTTC. This gives the protein CASRGRAQGIEQYF.

This clonotype was seen a handful of times. This chain connects TRBV7-2 to TRBJ1-1; weak D call: TRBD1 (5 bases). V was cut by 1 base and J by 5 bases, with 14 bases left in between. CDR3 length: 15 amino acids. Germline loops: CDR1 SGHTA, CDR2 FQGNSA. This chain's CDR3 is CASSLVQGGVTEAFF. The CDR3 coding sequence is TGTGCCAGCAGCTTAGTGCAGGGAGGGGTAACTGAAGCTTTCTTT.

This clonotype was seen only a few times. The rearrangement links TRBV14 to TRBJ1-1; D may be TRBD1 (6 bases). Per germline, CDR1 SGHDN and CDR2 FVKESK. The CDR3 has 13 residues. Trimming removed 4 bases at V and 5 bases at J, with 11 bases between. For the CDR3, the DNA is TGTGCCAGCAGCCGGGAGAGGGGGACTGAAGCTTTCTTT. Translating it yields CASSRERGTEAFF.

In its sample, this clonotype was seen many times. The chain uses TRBV20-1 and TRBJ1-1; D perhaps matches TRBD1 (5 bases). The CDR3 spans 12 residues. Germline V CDR1 and CDR2: DFQATT, SNEGSKA (reference sequence). Trimming removed 5 bases at V and 7 bases at J, with 14 bases between. The CDR3 DNA is TGCAGTGCTCAACCCAGGGCCGGTGAAGCTTTCTTT. It encodes CSAQPRAGEAFF.

This clonotype was observed a few times. The chain is built from TRBV7-9 and TRBJ2-7; tentative D call: TRBD2 (6 bases). The germline CDR1 and CDR2 sequences are SEHNR and FQNEAQ (reference sequence). The ends were cut back, 1 base at V and 2 bases at J, with 12 bases in the middle. This CDR3 has 15 residues. The CDR3 coding sequence is TGTGCCAGCAGCTTAGGGGGAGGTTTAGCCTACGAGCAGTACTTC. It translates to CASSLGGGLAYEQYF.

This clonotype was detected only once. V usage is TRBV5-1 and J usage is TRBJ2-5, with TRBD2 matching over 10 bases. CDR3 length: 15 amino acids. Germline values: CDR1 SGHRS, CDR2 YFSETQ. V gave up 2 bases and J gave up 5 bases; unmatched junction bases: 6. The CDR3 here is CASSFVAGGEETQYF. Here the CDR3 DNA reads TGCGCCAGCAGCTTCGTAGCGGGAGGTGAGGAGACCCAGTACTTC.

The genes are TRBV4-2 and TRBJ2-5, with D perhaps matching TRBD2 (5 bases). Per the germline V gene, CDR1 is LGHNA and CDR2 is YNFKEQ. The ends were cut back, 1 base at V and 2 bases at J, with 11 bases in the middle. This CDR3 region has 15 residues. The CDR3 loop is CASSQGAGTQETQYF. The CDR3 DNA reads as TGTGCCAGCAGCCAAGGGGCGGGCACTCAAGAGACCCAGTACTTC.

This sequence joins TRBV7-2 and TRBJ2-7; TRBD1 agrees at 7 bases. The CDR3 extends over 17 amino acids. V was clipped by 7 bases and J by 0 bases; unmatched bases: 15. Germline CDR1 reads SGHTA; CDR2 reads FQGNSA. The CDR3 loop is CASTLPPNRGGSYEQYF. CDR3 DNA sequence: TGTGCCAGCACCCTTCCTCCCAACAGGGGCGGCTCCTACGAGCAGTACTTC. The whole variable domain, filled in from reference TRBV7-2 and TRBJ2-7, reads GAGVSQSPSNKVTEKGKDVELRCDPISGHTALYWYRQSLGQGLEFLIYFQGNSAPDKSGLPSDRFSAERTGGSVSTLTIQRTQQEDSAVYLCASTLPPNRGGSYEQYFGPGTRLTVT.

The chain carries TRBV6-6 and TRBJ2-5, with D perhaps matching TRBD2 (5 bases). The CDR3 totals 12 residues. Deletions cut 10 bases from V and 4 bases from J, with 13 bases between. Germline V gives CDR1 MNHNY, CDR2 SVGAGI (reference sequence). In nucleotides, the CDR3 is TGTGCCATCAGAGCGGACGGAGAGACCCAGTACTTC. Residues: CAIRADGETQYF.

The J gene is TRBJ2-5, the V gene TRBV12-3 or TRBV12-4, with 9 bases identical to TRBD1. The CDR3 length is 15 residues. V was pared by 6 bases and J by 2 bases, with 7 bases of the junction left unmatched. As DNA, the CDR3 is TGTGCCAGCAGCAACCGGGACAGGGCACAAGAGACCCAGTACTTC. This gives the protein CASSNRDRAQETQYF.

The chain employs TRBV7-6 and TRBJ2-7; 8 nucleotides match TRBD1. Germline V gene data show CDR1 as SGHVS and CDR2 as FNYEAQ. The ends lost 6 bases at V and 9 bases at J; junction bases unmatched: 10. The CDR3 extends over 13 amino acids. In DNA, the CDR3 is TGTGCCAGCAGTCGGGGACAGGTCTCGTGGCAGTACTTC. Translating it yields CASSRGQVSWQYF.

This clonotype was seen a few times. In DNA form, the CDR3 reads TGTGCCAGTAGCCCGGACAGGGTTCAGCCCCAGCATTTT. It codes for CASSPDRVQPQHF. The genes are TRBV19 and TRBJ1-5; 8 bases map to TRBD1. Germline-derived CDR1 and CDR2 are LNHDA and SQIVND (reference sequence). With V trimmed by 6 bases and J by 6 bases, 4 bases remained unmatched. The CDR3 runs to 13 residues.

This clonotype was observed a handful of times. The chain is built from TRBV4-1 and TRBJ1-1; D is uncertain. This CDR3 spans 16 amino acids. The V end lost 2 bases, the J end lost 0 bases, and 13 bases lay between the germline ends. Germline CDR1 is MGHRA and CDR2 is YSYEKL. For the CDR3, the DNA is TGCGCCAGCAGCCAAAATGGAGGCAGGATGAACACTGAAGCTTTCTTT. This gives the protein CASSQNGGRMNTEAFF.

In regard to this clonotype: At one end the junction does not follow the germline gene, possibly because of a read error. CDR3: CANSPSTGYSNQPQHF. The CDR3 region has the DNA TGTGCCAACAGCCCTTCGACAGGTTATAGCAATCAGCCCCAGCATTTT. The chain employs TRBV7-8 and TRBJ1-5, with a possible D match to TRBD1 (6 bases). The CDR3 contains 16 residues. Per the germline V gene, CDR1 is SGHVS and CDR2 is FQNEAQ.

This chain uses TRBV5-1 with TRBJ2-2, with D unclear. Trimming shortened V by 0 bases and J by 0 bases, and 9 bases separated the two germline ends. This CDR3 spans 16 amino acids. Germline V gene lookup returns CDR1 SGHRS and CDR2 YFSETQ. CDR3 protein: CASSLAGPSNTGELFF. CDR3 nucleotide sequence: TGCGCCAGCAGCTTGGCAGGACCATCGAACACCGGGGAGCTGTTTTTT.

As to this clonotype: The CDR3 does not close with the conserved phenylalanine or tryptophan, likely indicating a read error. The chain links TRBV20-1 to TRBJ1-1, with D perhaps matching TRBD1 (6 bases). This CDR3 comprises 12 residues. Germline V lookup: CDR1 DFQATT, CDR2 SNEGSKA (reference sequence). The germline V and J ends were trimmed by 5 bases and 5 bases, with 12 bases remaining between them. The CDR3, as DNA: TGCAGTGCTCTAGGGGGGGCTACTGAAGCTTTCTCT. It codes for CSALGGATEAFS.